The TCR beta chain described here comes from a study of cytomegalovirus exposure and HLA in healthy donors. Overall study: Early released data had 65 million to 100 million unique TCRs, all coming from HLA-typed donors. Overall study results and limits: Researchers catalogued around 150 TCR beta chains as cytomegalovirus-associated. Links to common viral pathogens appeared, in a later analysis, for several of the most significant clusters.

As regards this clone: Its target is unknown.

Each donor was nominally healthy when sampled (though unrecorded immune exposures were likely). In germline, CDR1 is MNHEY, CDR2 SVGAGI. With 5 bases removed from V and 2 bases from J, the gap between germline ends came to 6 bases. This CDR3 is built from 12 residues. The PCR employed 60 Vbeta primers together with 13 Jbeta primers. Assay used: immunoSEQ multiplex PCR; TCRdb lists only in-frame clones, some missing. The repertoire includes roughly 200,000 clones, approximately 81% of them detected once, and about 3.1% sits in the top ten. The V and J genes are TRBV6-5 and TRBJ1-1; D gene unclear. This sequence originates from a man aged 30 to 45 in good health and CMV-seronegative. Sequenced input: PBMCs. The CDR3 spells CASSARNTEAFF. CDR3 nucleotide sequence: TGTGCCAGCAGTGCTAGAAACACTGAAGCTTTCTTT.